This T cell receptor (beta chain) is from a study of graft-versus-host responses after intestinal transplantation. Study overall: Induction with anti-thymocyte globulin, then tacrolimus and steroids for around three years, was given to all recipients.

V shed 3 bases and J 4 bases; nucleotides not matched to a gene: 9. This CDR3 comprises 15 residues. Germline V gives CDR1 SGHDT, CDR2 YYEEEE. Graft specimens yielded both intraepithelial and lamina propria lymphocytes. Produced via immunoSEQ multiplex PCR; TCRdb's table is partial and in-frame only. Of about 9,600 clones in the sample, around 88% were seen once. The TCR sequence derives from a human patient who received an intestinal transplant, so some T cells may come from the graft donor. The V and J genes are TRBV5-6 and TRBJ2-5; 7 bases match TRBD2. Sequenced material: ileum tissue, taken around 740 days after intestinal transplantation. In DNA form, the CDR3 reads TGTGCCAGCAGCTGGACTAGAGGGTTTACAGAGACCCAGTACTTC. This encodes CASSWTRGFTETQYF.